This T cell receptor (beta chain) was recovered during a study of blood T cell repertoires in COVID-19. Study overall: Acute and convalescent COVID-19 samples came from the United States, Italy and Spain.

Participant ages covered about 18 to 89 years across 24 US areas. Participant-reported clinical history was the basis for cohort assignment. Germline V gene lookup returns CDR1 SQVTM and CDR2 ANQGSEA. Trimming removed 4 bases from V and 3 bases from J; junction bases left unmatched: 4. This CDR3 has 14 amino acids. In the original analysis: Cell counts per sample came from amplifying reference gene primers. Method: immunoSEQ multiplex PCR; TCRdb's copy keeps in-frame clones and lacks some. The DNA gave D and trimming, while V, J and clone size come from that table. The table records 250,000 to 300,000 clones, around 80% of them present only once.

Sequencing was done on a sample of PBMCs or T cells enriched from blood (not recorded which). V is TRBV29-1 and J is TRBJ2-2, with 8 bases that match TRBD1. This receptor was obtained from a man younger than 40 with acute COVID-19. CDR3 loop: CSVAGQVHTGELFF. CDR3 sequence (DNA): TGCAGCGTTGCGGGACAGGTGCACACCGGGGAGCTGTTTTTT.